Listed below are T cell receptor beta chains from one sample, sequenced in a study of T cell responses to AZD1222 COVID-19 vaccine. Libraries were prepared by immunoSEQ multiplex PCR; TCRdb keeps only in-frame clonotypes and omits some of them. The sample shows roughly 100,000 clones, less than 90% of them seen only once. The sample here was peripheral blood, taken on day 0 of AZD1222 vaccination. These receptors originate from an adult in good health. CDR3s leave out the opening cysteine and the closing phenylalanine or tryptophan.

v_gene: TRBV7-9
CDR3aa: ASIRQGAQYNEQF

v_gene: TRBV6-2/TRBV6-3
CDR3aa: ASSYGGNEQF

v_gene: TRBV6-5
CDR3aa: ASSKTGGGEKLF

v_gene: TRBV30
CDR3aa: AWTPDNYGYT

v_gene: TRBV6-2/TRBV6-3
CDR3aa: ASSLDGDQPQH

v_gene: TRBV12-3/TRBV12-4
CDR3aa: ASTSFTEAF

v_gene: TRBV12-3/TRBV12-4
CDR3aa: ASSLQLNTEAF

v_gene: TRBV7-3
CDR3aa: ASSTDPVGFNEQF

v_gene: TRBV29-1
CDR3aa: SVAKTGETEAF

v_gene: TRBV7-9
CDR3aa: ASSFIGRFATENYEQY

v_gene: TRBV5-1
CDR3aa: ASSLEGGYVSYEQY

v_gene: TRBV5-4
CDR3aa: ASKNPGSSGGELF

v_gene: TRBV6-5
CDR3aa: ASRQQGGLNYEQY

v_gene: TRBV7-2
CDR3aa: ASSLTRGSNSPLH

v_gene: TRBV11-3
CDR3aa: ASSPKRTAVNEAF